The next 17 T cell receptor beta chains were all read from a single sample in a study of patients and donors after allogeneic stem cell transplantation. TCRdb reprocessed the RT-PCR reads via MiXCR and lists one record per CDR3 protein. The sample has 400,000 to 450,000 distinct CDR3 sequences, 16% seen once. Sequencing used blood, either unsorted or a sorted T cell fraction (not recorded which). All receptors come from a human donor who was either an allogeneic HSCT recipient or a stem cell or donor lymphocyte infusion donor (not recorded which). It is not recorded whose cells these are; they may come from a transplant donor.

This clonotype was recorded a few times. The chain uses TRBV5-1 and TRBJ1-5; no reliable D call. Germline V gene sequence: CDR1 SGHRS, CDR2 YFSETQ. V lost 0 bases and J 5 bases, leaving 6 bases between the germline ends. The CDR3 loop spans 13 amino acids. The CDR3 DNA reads TGCGCCAGCAGCTTGGATGTACATCAGCCCCAGCATTTT. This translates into CASSLDVHQPQHF.

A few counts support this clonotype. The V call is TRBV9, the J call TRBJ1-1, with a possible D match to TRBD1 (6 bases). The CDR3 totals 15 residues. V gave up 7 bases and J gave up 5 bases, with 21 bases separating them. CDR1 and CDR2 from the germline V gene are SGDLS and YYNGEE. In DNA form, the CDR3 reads TGTGCCAGCGGACCGAGACAGGCTAGCTCAACTGAAGCTTTCTTT. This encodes CASGPRQASSTEAFF. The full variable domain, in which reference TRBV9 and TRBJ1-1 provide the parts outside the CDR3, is DSGVTQTPKHLITATGQRVTLRCSPRSGDLSVYWYQQSLDQGLQFLIQYYNGEERAKGNILERFSAQQFPDLHSELNLSSLELGDSALYFCASGPRQASSTEAFFGQGTRLTVV.

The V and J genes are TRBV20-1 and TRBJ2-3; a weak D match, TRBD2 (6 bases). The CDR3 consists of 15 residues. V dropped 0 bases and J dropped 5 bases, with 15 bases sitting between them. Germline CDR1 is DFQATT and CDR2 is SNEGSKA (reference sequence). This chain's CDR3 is CSARDGDSPVDTQYF. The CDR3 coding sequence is TGCAGTGCTAGAGATGGGGACTCTCCGGTAGATACGCAGTATTTT.

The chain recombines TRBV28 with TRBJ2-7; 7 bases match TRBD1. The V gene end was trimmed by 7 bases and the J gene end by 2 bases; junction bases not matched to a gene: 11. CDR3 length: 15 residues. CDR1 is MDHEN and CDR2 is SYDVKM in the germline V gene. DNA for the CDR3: TGTGCCAGCACTACTCCGGGACAGCCAGCCTACGAGCAGTACTTC. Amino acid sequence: CASTTPGQPAYEQYF.

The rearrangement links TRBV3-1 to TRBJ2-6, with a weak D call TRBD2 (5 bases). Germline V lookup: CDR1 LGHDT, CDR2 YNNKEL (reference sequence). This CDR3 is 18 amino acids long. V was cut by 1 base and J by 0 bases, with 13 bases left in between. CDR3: CASSQGPGTSSGANVLTF. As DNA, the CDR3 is TGTGCCAGCAGCCAAGGTCCGGGAACTAGCTCTGGGGCCAACGTCCTGACTTTC. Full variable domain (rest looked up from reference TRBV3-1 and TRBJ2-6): DTAVSQTPKYLVTQMGNDKSIKCEQNLGHDTMYWYKQDSKKFLKIMFSYNNKELIINETVPNRFSPKSPDKAHLNLHINSLELGDSAVYFCASSQGPGTSSGANVLTFGAGSRLTVL.

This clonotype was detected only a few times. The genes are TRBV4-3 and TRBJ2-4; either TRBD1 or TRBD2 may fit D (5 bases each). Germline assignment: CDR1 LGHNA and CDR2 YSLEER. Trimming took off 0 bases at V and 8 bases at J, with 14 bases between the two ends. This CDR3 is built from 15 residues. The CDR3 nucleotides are TGCGCCAGCAGCCAAGATCAGGCAGGGCGGGACATTCAGTACTTC. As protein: CASSQDQAGRDIQYF.

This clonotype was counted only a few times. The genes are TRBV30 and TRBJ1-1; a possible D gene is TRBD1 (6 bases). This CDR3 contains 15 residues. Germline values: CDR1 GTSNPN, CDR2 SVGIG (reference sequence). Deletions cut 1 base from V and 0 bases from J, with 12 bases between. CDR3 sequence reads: CAWSARGRLNTEAFF. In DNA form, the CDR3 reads TGTGCCTGGAGTGCCAGGGGTCGGCTGAACACTGAAGCTTTCTTT. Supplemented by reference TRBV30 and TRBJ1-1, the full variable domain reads SQTIHQWPATLVQPVGSPLSLECTVEGTSNPNLYWYRQAAGRGLQLLFYSVGIGQISSEVPQNLSASRPQDRQFILSSKKLLLSDSGFYLCAWSARGRLNTEAFFGQGTRLTVV.

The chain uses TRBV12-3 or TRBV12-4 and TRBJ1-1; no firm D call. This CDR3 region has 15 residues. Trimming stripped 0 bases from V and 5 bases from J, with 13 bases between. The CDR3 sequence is CASSLARKGRTEAFF. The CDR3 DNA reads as TGTGCCAGCAGTTTAGCGAGAAAGGGAAGGACTGAAGCTTTCTTT.

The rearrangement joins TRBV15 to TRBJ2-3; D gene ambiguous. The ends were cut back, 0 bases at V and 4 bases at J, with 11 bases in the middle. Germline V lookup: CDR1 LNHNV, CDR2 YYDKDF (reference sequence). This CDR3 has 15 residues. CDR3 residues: CATSRDLSSSDTQYF. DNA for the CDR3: TGTGCCACCAGCAGAGATCTTTCGTCTTCAGATACGCAGTATTTT.

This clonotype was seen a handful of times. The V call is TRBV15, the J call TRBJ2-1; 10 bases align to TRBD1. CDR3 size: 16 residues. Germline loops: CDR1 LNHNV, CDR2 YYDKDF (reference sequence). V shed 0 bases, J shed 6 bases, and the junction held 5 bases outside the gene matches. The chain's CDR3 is CATSRDPGTGANEQFF. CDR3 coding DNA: TGTGCCACCAGCAGAGATCCTGGGACAGGGGCCAATGAGCAGTTCTTC.

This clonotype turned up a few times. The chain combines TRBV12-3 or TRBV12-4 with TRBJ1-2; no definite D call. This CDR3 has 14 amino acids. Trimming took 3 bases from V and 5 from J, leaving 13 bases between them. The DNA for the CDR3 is TGTGCCAGCAGTTTTCGAGTGCACTGGTATGGCTACACCTTC. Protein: CASSFRVHWYGYTF.

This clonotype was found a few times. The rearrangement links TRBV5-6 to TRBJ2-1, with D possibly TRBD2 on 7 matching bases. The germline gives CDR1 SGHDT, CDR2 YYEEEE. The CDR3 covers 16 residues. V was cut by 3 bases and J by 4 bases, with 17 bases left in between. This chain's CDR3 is CASSWGEGDPYNEQFF. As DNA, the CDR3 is TGTGCCAGCAGCTGGGGGGAGGGGGACCCTTACAATGAGCAGTTCTTC. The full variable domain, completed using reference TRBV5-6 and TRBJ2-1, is DAGVTQSPTHLIKTRGQQVTLRCSPKSGHDTVSWYQQALGQGPQFIFQYYEEEERQRGNFPDRFSGHQFPNYSSELNVNALLLGDSALYLCASSWGEGDPYNEQFFGPGTRLTVL.

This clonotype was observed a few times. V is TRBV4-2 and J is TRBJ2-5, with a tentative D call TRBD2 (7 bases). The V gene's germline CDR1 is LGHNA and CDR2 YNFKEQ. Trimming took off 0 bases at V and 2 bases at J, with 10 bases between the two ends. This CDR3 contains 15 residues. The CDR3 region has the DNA TGTGCCAGCAGCCAAGAGGGGGGGACACAAGAGACCCAGTACTTC. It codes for CASSQEGGTQETQYF.

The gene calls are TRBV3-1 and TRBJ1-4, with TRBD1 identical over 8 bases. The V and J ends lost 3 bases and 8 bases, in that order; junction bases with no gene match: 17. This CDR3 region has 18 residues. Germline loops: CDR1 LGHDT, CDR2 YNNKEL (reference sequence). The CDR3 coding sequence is TGTGCCAGCAGCCATGGGACAGGACTTAGTCGCCGCCACGAAAAACTGTTTTTT. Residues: CASSHGTGLSRRHEKLFF.

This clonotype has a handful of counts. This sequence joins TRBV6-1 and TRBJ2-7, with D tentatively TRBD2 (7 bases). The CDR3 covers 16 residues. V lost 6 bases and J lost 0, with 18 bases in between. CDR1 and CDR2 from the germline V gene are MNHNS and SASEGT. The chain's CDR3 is CASRSGGLGNSYEQYF. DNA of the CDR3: TGTGCCAGCAGATCCGGGGGGCTGGGGAACTCCTACGAGCAGTACTTC.

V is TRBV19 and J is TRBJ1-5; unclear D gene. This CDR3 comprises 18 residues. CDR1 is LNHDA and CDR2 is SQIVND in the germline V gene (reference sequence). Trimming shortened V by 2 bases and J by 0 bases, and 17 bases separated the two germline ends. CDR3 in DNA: TGTGCCAGTAGTATAAGACCCGAGACACTGTATAGCAATCAGCCCCAGCATTTT. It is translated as CASSIRPETLYSNQPQHF.

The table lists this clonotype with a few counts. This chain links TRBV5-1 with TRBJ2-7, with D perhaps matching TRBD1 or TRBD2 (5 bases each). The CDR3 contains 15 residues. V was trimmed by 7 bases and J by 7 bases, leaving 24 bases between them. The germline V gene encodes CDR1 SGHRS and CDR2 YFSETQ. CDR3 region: CASRFQLERGGEQYF. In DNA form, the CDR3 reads TGCGCCAGCCGATTCCAACTGGAGAGGGGCGGGGAGCAGTACTTC.